These 16 T cell receptor beta chains came from one sample sequenced in a study of blood T cell repertoires in COVID-19. The method was immunoSEQ multiplex PCR; TCRdb's version includes in-frame clones alone and lacks a portion of them. Of 250,000 to 350,000 clones detected, around 89% appear once; the ten largest clones hold around 12%. What was sequenced was peripheral blood. Every receptor here comes from a woman aged 55 to 70 with acute or convalescent COVID-19.

The rearrangement links TRBV29-1 to TRBJ2-7; TRBD1 might be the D (5 bases). Trimming took 4 bases from V and 6 from J, leaving 10 bases between them. Germline values: CDR1 SQVTM, CDR2 ANQGSEA. This CDR3 is built from 11 residues. Here the CDR3 DNA reads TGCAGCGTTGCGCAGGGCAGCGAGCAGTACTTC. It yields the protein CSVAQGSEQYF.

The CDR3 DNA reads TGTGCCAGCAGCGACATTGGACTAGCGGGGACCGGGAAAGAGACCCAGTACTTC. The encoded protein is CASSDIGLAGTGKETQYF. This chain connects TRBV2 to TRBJ2-5; 12 nucleotides align to TRBD2. The CDR3 is 18 residues long. The ends lost 6 bases at V and 3 bases at J; junction bases unmatched: 14. In germline, CDR1 is SNHLY, CDR2 FYNNEI.

The V gene is TRBV28, the J gene TRBJ1-5; TRBD1 agrees at 11 bases. Germline CDR1 MDHEN, CDR2 SYDVKM. This CDR3 contains 16 residues. V lost 5 bases and J lost 2; bases outside the gene matches: 5. Written as DNA, the CDR3 is TGTGCCAGCAGTGACGCGGGACAGGGGGGCAATCAGCCCCAGCATTTT. Translating it yields CASSDAGQGGNQPQHF.

V gene TRBV2 combines with J gene TRBJ2-7; 9 nucleotides align to TRBD1. Germline V gene data show CDR1 as SNHLY and CDR2 as FYNNEI. The CDR3 covers 16 residues. Trimming at V came to 5 bases and at J to 1 base, leaving 9 bases not matched to a gene. CDR3 loop: CASSFLGQGISYEQYF. CDR3 DNA: TGTGCCAGCAGTTTTTTGGGACAGGGAATTTCCTACGAGCAGTACTTC.

The gene calls are TRBV6-4 and TRBJ2-1, with 8 bases lining up with TRBD2. CDR1 and CDR2 from the germline V gene are MRHNA and SNTAGT. This CDR3 is 17 amino acids long. V gave up 3 bases and J gave up 2 bases; unmatched junction bases: 9. Here the CDR3 reads CASSDTIAGLTYNEQFF. CDR3 in DNA: TGTGCCAGCAGTGATACTATAGCGGGATTGACCTACAATGAGCAGTTCTTC.

This rearrangement joins TRBV11-3 to TRBJ2-3; possibly TRBD1 for D (5 bases). Germline values: CDR1 SGHNT, CDR2 YENEEA. This CDR3 comprises 16 residues. V dropped 1 base and J dropped 0 bases, with 11 bases sitting between them. In DNA, the CDR3 is TGTGCCAGCAGCTTAGCGCAGGGCTTAAGCACAGATACGCAGTATTTT. Translation gives CASSLAQGLSTDTQYF.

The rearrangement uses TRBV15 and TRBJ1-6; D gene ambiguous. The CDR3 is 16 residues long. Germline CDR1 reads LNHNV; CDR2 reads YYDKDF (reference sequence). Deletions cut 0 bases from V and 10 bases from J, with 16 bases between. CDR3 residues: CATSRDGGPGRSPLHF. The CDR3 nucleotides read TGTGCCACCAGCAGAGACGGCGGGCCAGGACGGTCACCCCTCCACTTT.

This clone came up once. V and J are TRBV7-7 and TRBJ1-5; 8 bases fit TRBD1. Germline loops: CDR1 SSHAT, CDR2 FNYEAQ (reference sequence). With 6 bases clipped from V and 3 bases from J, the junction kept 10 bases outside the gene matches. The CDR3 is made up of 16 amino acids. CDR3 residues: CASSSGGDGINQPQHF. The CDR3 DNA is TGTGCCAGCAGTTCAGGGGGCGACGGGATCAATCAGCCCCAGCATTTT.

This rearrangement joins TRBV7-2 to TRBJ2-7, with D hard to call. V lost 0 bases and J 7 bases, leaving 13 bases between the germline ends. The CDR3 is 14 residues long. Germline lookup yields CDR1 SGHTA and CDR2 FQGNSA. As DNA, the CDR3 is TGTGCCAGCAGCTTAGCGGAGCAATTTTATGAGCAGTACTTC. Its translation: CASSLAEQFYEQYF.

The genes are TRBV18 and TRBJ2-3; 12 bases map to TRBD2. J was trimmed by 3 bases and V by 1 base; bases with no gene match: 8. The germline gives CDR1 KGHSH, CDR2 LQKENI. The CDR3 has 18 amino acids. The CDR3 sequence is CASSPLGLAGANTDTQYF. For the CDR3, the DNA is TGTGCCAGCTCACCACTGGGACTAGCGGGCGCCAATACAGATACGCAGTATTTT. Full variable domain (remainder filled in from reference TRBV18 and TRBJ2-3): NAGVMQNPRHLVRRRGQEARLRCSPMKGHSHVYWYRQLPEEGLKFMVYLQKENIIDESGMPKERFSAEFPKEGPSILRIQQVVRGDSAAYFCASSPLGLAGANTDTQYFGPGTRLTVL.

V is TRBV5-1 and J is TRBJ2-7, with 12 bases aligning to TRBD1. This CDR3 is 16 amino acids long. The germline CDR1 and CDR2 sequences are SGHRS and YFSETQ. V dropped 5 bases and J dropped 4; count of bases not matched to a gene: 10. Here the CDR3 DNA reads TGCGCCAGCAGAATTAATCCGGGACAGGGGGCTTACGAGCAGTACTTC. The encoded protein is CASRINPGQGAYEQYF. Using reference TRBV5-1 and TRBJ2-7 for the parts outside the CDR3, the full variable domain is KAGVTQTPRYLIKTRGQQVTLSCSPISGHRSVSWYQQTPGQGLQFLFEYFSETQRNKGNFPGRFSGRQFSNSRSEMNVSTLELGDSALYLCASRINPGQGAYEQYFGPGTRLTVT.

The chain has TRBV28 and TRBJ1-1; maybe TRBD1 (5 bases). Trimming stripped 4 bases from V and 4 bases from J, with 13 bases between. The CDR3 extends over 14 amino acids. The V gene's germline CDR1 is MDHEN and CDR2 SYDVKM. The CDR3 nucleotides read TGTGCCAGCAGTTGGACTAGGAGGGGCACTGAAGCTTTCTTT. Translation gives CASSWTRRGTEAFF.

The rearrangement joins TRBV19 to TRBJ1-6; 7 bases agree with TRBD1. The CDR3 runs to 16 residues. After removal of 3 bases from V and 7 bases from J, the junction contained 9 bases not matched to a gene. The germline V gene has CDR1 LNHDA and CDR2 SQIVND (reference sequence). CDR3: CASSIRAAGGNSPLHF. The CDR3 coding sequence is TGTGCCAGTAGTATCCGGGCCGCAGGGGGAAATTCACCCCTCCACTTT.

The chain has TRBV18 and TRBJ1-4; weak D call: TRBD1 (5 bases). Germline V gene data show CDR1 as KGHSH and CDR2 as LQKENI. Deletions cut 1 base from V and 3 bases from J, with 9 bases between. This CDR3 comprises 15 residues. The CDR3 nucleotides are TGTGCCAGCTCACCACTAGGGGAGGCTAATGAAAAACTGTTTTTT. Translated, it gives CASSPLGEANEKLFF.

This chain connects TRBV6-5 to TRBJ2-1; 9 nucleotides agree with TRBD1. The CDR3 has 15 residues. Germline V CDR1 and CDR2: MNHEY, SVGAGI. V dropped 7 bases and J dropped 2; count of bases not matched to a gene: 6. CDR3 nucleotides: TGTGCCAGCATTAAACAGGGGGCCGCCTACAATGAGCAGTTCTTC. Protein: CASIKQGAAYNEQFF.

J is TRBJ1-6 and V is TRBV7-9; the D gene is possibly TRBD1 (6 bases). This CDR3 has 15 amino acids. Trimming removed 5 bases from V and 8 bases from J, with 16 bases in between. The germline CDR1 and CDR2 sequences are SEHNR and FQNEAQ (reference sequence). CDR3 DNA: TGTGCCAGCAGCCCCGAACAGGGTGGTTATTCACCCCTCCACTTT. Amino acids: CASSPEQGGYSPLHF.